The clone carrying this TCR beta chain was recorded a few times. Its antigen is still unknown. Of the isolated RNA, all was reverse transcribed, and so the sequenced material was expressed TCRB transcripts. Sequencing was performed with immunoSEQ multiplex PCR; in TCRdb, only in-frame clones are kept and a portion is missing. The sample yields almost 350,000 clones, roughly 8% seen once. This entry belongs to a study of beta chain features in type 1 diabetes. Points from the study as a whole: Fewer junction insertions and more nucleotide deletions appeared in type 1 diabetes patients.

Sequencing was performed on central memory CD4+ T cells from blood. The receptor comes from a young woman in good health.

CDR3 in amino acids: CASSLLDATYNEQFF. In DNA, the CDR3 is TGTGCCAGCTCTCTACTGGACGCAACCTACAATGAGCAGTTCTTC. The rearrangement joins TRBV18 to TRBJ2-1; no definite D call. Germline-derived CDR1 and CDR2 are KGHSH and LQKENI. With 6 bases removed from V and 2 bases from J, the gap between germline ends came to 14 bases. The CDR3 is 15 residues long.